The rows below give T cell receptor beta chains drawn from one sample of a study of T cells in tumors after PD-1 blockade. Sequencing was performed with immunoSEQ multiplex PCR; in TCRdb, only in-frame clones are kept and a portion is missing. The data show over 2,000 clones, 65% to 70% seen once. Source: tumor tissue, taken after anti-PD-1 treatment. The source of these receptors is a human donor with basal cell carcinoma. CDR3s include the opening cysteine and the closing phenylalanine or tryptophan. The order of the fields is D gene, V gene, J gene, clone size, CDR3 protein, CDR3 DNA. A D gene is named only where the DNA matches it firmly. Clone size is shown for a subset of rows, as once, few, many or a class of expanded clone.

d_call: TRBD2; v_call: TRBV30; j_call: TRBJ2-3; clone_size: -; cdr3_aa: CAWSFPGGSYF; cdr3_nt: TGTGCCTGGAGTTTCCCGGGGGGTTCGTATTTT
d_call: TRBD2; v_call: TRBV4-3; j_call: TRBJ2-7; clone_size: -; cdr3_aa: CASSQDASGGLTYEQYF; cdr3_nt: TGCGCCAGCAGCCAAGATGCTAGCGGGGGGCTTACCTACGAGCAGTACTTC
d_call: -; v_call: TRBV11-1; j_call: TRBJ1-4; clone_size: -; cdr3_aa: CASSAQNEKLFF; cdr3_nt: TGTGCCAGCAGCGCCCAGAATGAAAAACTGTTTTTT
d_call: -; v_call: TRBV12-3/TRBV12-4; j_call: TRBJ1-5; clone_size: few; cdr3_aa: CASSTVHEGPQHF; cdr3_nt: TGTGCCAGCAGTACAGTCCACGAGGGGCCCCAGCATTTT
d_call: -; v_call: TRBV19; j_call: TRBJ2-6; clone_size: -; cdr3_aa: CASSMGHAPSGANVLTF; cdr3_nt: TGTGCCAGTAGTATGGGACACGCTCCTTCTGGGGCCAACGTCCTGACTTTC
d_call: -; v_call: TRBV20-1; j_call: TRBJ1-3; clone_size: -; cdr3_aa: CSASPGNTIYF; cdr3_nt: TGCAGTGCTAGTCCTGGAAACACCATATATTTT
d_call: -; v_call: TRBV23-1; j_call: TRBJ2-1; clone_size: few; cdr3_aa: CASSQAGSSYNEQFF; cdr3_nt: TGCGCCAGCAGTCAAGCGGGGAGCTCCTACAATGAGCAGTTCTTC
d_call: -; v_call: TRBV3-1/TRBV3-2; j_call: TRBJ2-3; clone_size: once; cdr3_aa: CASSFYTDTQYF; cdr3_nt: TGTGCCAGCAGCTTCTACACAGATACGCAGTATTTT
d_call: -; v_call: TRBV5-1; j_call: TRBJ2-4; clone_size: -; cdr3_aa: CASSPGQRLAKNIQYF; cdr3_nt: TGCGCCAGCAGTCCTGGACAGAGACTAGCCAAAAACATTCAGTACTTC
d_call: -; v_call: TRBV28; j_call: TRBJ2-6; clone_size: -; cdr3_aa: CASSPNTAGANVLTF; cdr3_nt: TGTGCCAGCAGCCCTAACACCGCTGGGGCCAACGTCCTGACTTTC
d_call: -; v_call: TRBV5-1; j_call: TRBJ2-6; clone_size: -; cdr3_aa: CASSLEPSGANVLTF; cdr3_nt: TGCGCCAGCAGCTTGGAGCCTTCTGGGGCCAACGTCCTGACTTTC
d_call: TRBD1; v_call: TRBV16; j_call: TRBJ2-7; clone_size: -; cdr3_aa: CASSPGQAYEQYF; cdr3_nt: TGTGCCAGCAGTCCGGGACAGGCCTACGAGCAGTACTTC
d_call: -; v_call: TRBV11-3; j_call: TRBJ2-2; clone_size: -; cdr3_aa: CASSLDRAGELFF; cdr3_nt: TGTGCCAGCAGCTTAGACAGGGCCGGGGAGCTGTTTTTT
d_call: -; v_call: TRBV2; j_call: TRBJ2-3; clone_size: -; cdr3_aa: CASSEIPTDTQYF; cdr3_nt: TGTGCCAGCAGTGAAATACCGACAGATACGCAGTATTTT
d_call: TRBD1; v_call: TRBV2; j_call: TRBJ1-4; clone_size: -; cdr3_aa: CASSAGQGRGEKLFF; cdr3_nt: TGTGCCAGCAGTGCGGGACAGGGGAGGGGTGAAAAACTGTTTTTT
d_call: -; v_call: TRBV3-1/TRBV3-2; j_call: TRBJ1-5; clone_size: -; cdr3_aa: CASSQDRFQPQHF; cdr3_nt: TGTGCCAGCAGCCAAGACAGATTCCAGCCCCAGCATTTT
d_call: -; v_call: TRBV28; j_call: TRBJ2-4; clone_size: hyperexpanded; cdr3_aa: CASSFQGAKNIQYF; cdr3_nt: TGTGCCAGCAGTTTCCAGGGAGCCAAAAACATTCAGTACTTC
d_call: -; v_call: TRBV27; j_call: TRBJ1-3; clone_size: -; cdr3_aa: CASRELTGNTIYF; cdr3_nt: TGTGCCAGCAGGGAACTCACTGGAAACACCATATATTTT
d_call: -; v_call: TRBV3-1/TRBV3-2; j_call: TRBJ1-6; clone_size: -; cdr3_aa: CASSPLQGSRNSPLHF; cdr3_nt: TGTGCCAGCAGCCCCCTTCAGGGGTCCCGTAATTCACCCCTCCACTTT
d_call: TRBD2; v_call: TRBV6-5; j_call: TRBJ2-3; clone_size: few; cdr3_aa: CASRPGLAKTDTQYF; cdr3_nt: TGTGCCAGCAGGCCAGGACTAGCGAAGACAGATACGCAGTATTTT
d_call: -; v_call: TRBV6-5; j_call: TRBJ1-4; clone_size: -; cdr3_aa: CASTGARSQKLFF; cdr3_nt: TGTGCCAGCACGGGGGCGCGGAGCCAAAAACTGTTTTTT
d_call: -; v_call: TRBV6-1; j_call: TRBJ1-6; clone_size: -; cdr3_aa: CASSERVASSPLHF; cdr3_nt: TGTGCCAGCAGTGAGCGGGTAGCTTCTTCACCCCTCCACTTT
d_call: -; v_call: TRBV5-1; j_call: TRBJ1-5; clone_size: -; cdr3_aa: CASSVRGGIDQPQHF; cdr3_nt: TGCGCCAGCAGTGTCAGGGGAGGAATAGATCAGCCCCAGCATTTT
d_call: -; v_call: TRBV9; j_call: TRBJ1-1; clone_size: -; cdr3_aa: CASSAASGMVTEAFF; cdr3_nt: TGTGCCAGCAGCGCCGCTAGTGGGATGGTGACTGAAGCTTTCTTT
d_call: -; v_call: TRBV5-1; j_call: TRBJ2-7; clone_size: -; cdr3_aa: CASSLGGSSYEQYF; cdr3_nt: TGCGCCAGCAGCTTGGGGGGGAGCTCCTACGAGCAGTACTTC
d_call: TRBD1; v_call: TRBV4-1; j_call: TRBJ1-4; clone_size: -; cdr3_aa: CASSHNRGSREKLFF; cdr3_nt: TGCGCCAGCAGCCATAACAGGGGGTCTCGGGAAAAACTGTTTTTT
d_call: -; v_call: TRBV7-8; j_call: TRBJ1-1; clone_size: -; cdr3_aa: CASSLGSRLPNTEAFF; cdr3_nt: TGTGCCAGCAGCTTAGGTTCTAGGCTACCGAACACTGAAGCTTTCTTT
d_call: TRBD2; v_call: TRBV30; j_call: TRBJ2-3; clone_size: -; cdr3_aa: CAWTSGGPTQYF; cdr3_nt: TGTGCCTGGACTAGCGGGGGGCCTACGCAGTATTTT
d_call: -; v_call: TRBV5-1; j_call: TRBJ2-1; clone_size: -; cdr3_aa: CASSLASAAYNEQFF; cdr3_nt: TGCGCCAGCAGCTTGGCCTCGGCCGCATACAATGAGCAGTTCTTC
d_call: TRBD1; v_call: TRBV7-2; j_call: TRBJ1-6; clone_size: -; cdr3_aa: CASSMGQGLSSPLHF; cdr3_nt: TGTGCCAGCAGCATGGGACAGGGGTTAAGTTCACCCCTCCACTTT
d_call: -; v_call: TRBV6-5; j_call: TRBJ1-5; clone_size: -; cdr3_aa: CASGLTDNQPQHF; cdr3_nt: TGTGCCAGCGGATTAACAGACAATCAGCCCCAGCATTTT
d_call: TRBD1; v_call: TRBV5-1; j_call: TRBJ1-6; clone_size: -; cdr3_aa: CASSLVSDRGTSPLHF; cdr3_nt: TGCGCCAGCAGCTTGGTTTCGGACAGGGGTACTTCACCCCTCCACTTT
d_call: -; v_call: TRBV12-3/TRBV12-4; j_call: TRBJ1-2; clone_size: -; cdr3_aa: CASSLMRSGYTF; cdr3_nt: TGTGCCAGCAGTTTAATGAGGTCGGGCTACACCTTC
d_call: TRBD2; v_call: TRBV28; j_call: TRBJ2-7; clone_size: -; cdr3_aa: CASSLPGLQNEQYF; cdr3_nt: TGTGCCAGCAGTCTCCCGGGACTACAGAACGAGCAGTACTTC
d_call: TRBD1; v_call: TRBV6-5; j_call: TRBJ2-1; clone_size: few; cdr3_aa: CASSLTGTVYNEQFF; cdr3_nt: TGTGCCAGCAGTTTAACCGGGACAGTCTACAATGAGCAGTTCTTC